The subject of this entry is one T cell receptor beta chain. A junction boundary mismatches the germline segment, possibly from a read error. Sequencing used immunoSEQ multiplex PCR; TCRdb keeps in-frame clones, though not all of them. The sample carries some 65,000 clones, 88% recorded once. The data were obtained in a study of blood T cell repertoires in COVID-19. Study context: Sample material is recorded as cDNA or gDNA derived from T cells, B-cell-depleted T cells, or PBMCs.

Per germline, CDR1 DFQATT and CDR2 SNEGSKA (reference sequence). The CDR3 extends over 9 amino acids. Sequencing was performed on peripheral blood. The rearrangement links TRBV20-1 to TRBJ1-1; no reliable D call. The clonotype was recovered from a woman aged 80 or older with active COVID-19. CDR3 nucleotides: TGCAGTGCCACCGGGTCGGTCCTCTTT. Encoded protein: CSATGSVLF.